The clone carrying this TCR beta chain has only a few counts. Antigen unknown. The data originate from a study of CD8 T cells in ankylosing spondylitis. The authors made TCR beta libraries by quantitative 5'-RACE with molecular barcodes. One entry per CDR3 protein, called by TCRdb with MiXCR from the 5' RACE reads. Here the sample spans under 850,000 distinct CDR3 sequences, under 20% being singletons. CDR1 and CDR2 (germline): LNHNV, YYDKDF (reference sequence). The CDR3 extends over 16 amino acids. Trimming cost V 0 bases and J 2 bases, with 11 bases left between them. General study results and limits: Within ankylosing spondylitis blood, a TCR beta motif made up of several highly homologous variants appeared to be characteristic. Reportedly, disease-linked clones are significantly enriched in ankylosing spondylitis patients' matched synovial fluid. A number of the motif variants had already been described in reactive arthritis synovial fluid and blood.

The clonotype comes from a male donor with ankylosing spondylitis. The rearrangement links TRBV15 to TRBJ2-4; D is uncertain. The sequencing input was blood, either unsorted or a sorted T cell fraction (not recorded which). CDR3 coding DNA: TGTGCCACCAGCAGAGATCTATCCGGGTCCAAAAACATTCAGTACTTC. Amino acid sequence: CATSRDLSGSKNIQYF.